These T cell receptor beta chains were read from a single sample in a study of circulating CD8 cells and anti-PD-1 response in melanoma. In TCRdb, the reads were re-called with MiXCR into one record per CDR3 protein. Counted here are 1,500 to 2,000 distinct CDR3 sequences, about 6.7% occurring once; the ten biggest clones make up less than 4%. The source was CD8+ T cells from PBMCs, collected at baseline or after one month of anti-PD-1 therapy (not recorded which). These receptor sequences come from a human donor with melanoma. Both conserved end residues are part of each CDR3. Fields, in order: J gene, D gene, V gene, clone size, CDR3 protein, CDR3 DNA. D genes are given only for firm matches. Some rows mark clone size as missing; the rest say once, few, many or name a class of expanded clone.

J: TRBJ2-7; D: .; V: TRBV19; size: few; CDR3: CASQTGGDSYEQYF; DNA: TGTGCCAGCCAGACTGGCGGGGACTCCTACGAGCAGTACTTC
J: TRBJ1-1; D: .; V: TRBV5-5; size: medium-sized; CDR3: CASSWGSYTEAFF; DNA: TGTGCCAGCAGCTGGGGGTCTTACACTGAAGCTTTCTTT
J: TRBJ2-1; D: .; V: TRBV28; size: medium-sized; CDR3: CASSPRREQFF; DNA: TGTGCCAGCAGTCCGCGAAGGGAGCAGTTCTTC
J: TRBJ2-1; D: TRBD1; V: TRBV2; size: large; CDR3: CASTSGRDRGNNEQFF; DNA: TGTGCCAGCACCTCGGGCCGGGACAGGGGTAACAATGAGCAGTTCTTC
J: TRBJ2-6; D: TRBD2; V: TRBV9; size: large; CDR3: CASSVEGGGYSGANVLTF; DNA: TGTGCCAGCAGCGTAGAGGGCGGGGGTTACTCTGGGGCCAACGTCCTGACTTTC
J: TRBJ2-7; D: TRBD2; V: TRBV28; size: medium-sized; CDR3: CASSPLSGGAYEQYF; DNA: TGTGCCAGCAGCCCATTGAGCGGGGGAGCCTACGAGCAGTACTTC
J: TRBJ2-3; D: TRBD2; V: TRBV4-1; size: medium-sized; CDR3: CASSPGGSGGPDTQYF; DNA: TGCGCCAGCAGCCCCGGGGGCAGCGGGGGGCCCGATACGCAGTATTTT
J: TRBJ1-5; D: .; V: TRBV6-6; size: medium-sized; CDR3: CASSYDSNQPQHF; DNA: TGTGCCAGCAGTTACGACAGCAATCAGCCCCAGCATTTT
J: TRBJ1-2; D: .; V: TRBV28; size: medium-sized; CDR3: CASSLDTPGNYGYTF; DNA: TGTGCCAGCAGTTTAGATACCCCAGGGAACTATGGCTACACCTTC
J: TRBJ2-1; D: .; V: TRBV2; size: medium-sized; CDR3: CASSVTEHNEQFF; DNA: TGTGCCAGCAGTGTGACCGAGCACAATGAGCAGTTCTTC
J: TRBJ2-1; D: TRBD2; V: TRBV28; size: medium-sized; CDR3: CASSSGGAIEQFF; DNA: TGTGCCAGCAGTAGCGGGGGGGCCATTGAGCAGTTCTTC
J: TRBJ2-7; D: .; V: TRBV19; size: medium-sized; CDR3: CASNRVGYEQYF; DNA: TGTGCCAGTAACAGGGTAGGCTACGAGCAGTACTTC
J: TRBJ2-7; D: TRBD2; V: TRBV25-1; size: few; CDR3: CASSELAGGTYEQYF; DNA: TGTGCCAGCAGTGAATTAGCGGGGGGGACCTACGAGCAGTACTTC
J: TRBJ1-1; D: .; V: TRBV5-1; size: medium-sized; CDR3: CASSLGGIAEAFF; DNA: TGCGCCAGCAGCCTGGGAGGAATCGCTGAAGCTTTCTTT
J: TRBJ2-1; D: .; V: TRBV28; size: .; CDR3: CASSWGVINEQFF; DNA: TGTGCCAGCAGTTGGGGGGTGATAAATGAGCAGTTCTTC
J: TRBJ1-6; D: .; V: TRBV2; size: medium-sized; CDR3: CASIDGLNSPLHF; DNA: TGTGCCAGCATTGACGGGCTTAATTCACCCCTCCACTTT
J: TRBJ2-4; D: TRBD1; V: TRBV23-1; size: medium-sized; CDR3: CASSRLGQYIQYF; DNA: TGCGCCAGCAGCCGACTGGGACAGTACATTCAGTACTTC
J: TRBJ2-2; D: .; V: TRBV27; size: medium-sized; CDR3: CASSFPPPYTGELFF; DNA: TGTGCCAGCAGTTTTCCCCCCCCGTACACCGGGGAGCTGTTTTTT
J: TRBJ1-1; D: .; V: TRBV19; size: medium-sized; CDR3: CASSPGSVGTEAFF; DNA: TGTGCCAGTAGCCCGGGCAGTGTTGGCACTGAAGCTTTCTTT
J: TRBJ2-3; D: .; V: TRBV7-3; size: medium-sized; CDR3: CASSFTGDTQYF; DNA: TGTGCCAGCAGCTTCACGGGGGATACGCAGTATTTT
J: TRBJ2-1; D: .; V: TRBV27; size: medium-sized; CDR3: CASSSSSYNEQFF; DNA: TGTGCCAGCAGCAGCAGCTCCTACAATGAGCAGTTCTTC
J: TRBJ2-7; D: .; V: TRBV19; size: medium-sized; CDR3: CASSPASGESYEQYF; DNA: TGTGCCAGTAGTCCCGCCTCAGGGGAGTCCTACGAGCAGTACTTC
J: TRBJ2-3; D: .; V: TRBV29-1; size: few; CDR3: CSVIWDPDTQYF; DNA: TGCAGCGTTATATGGGACCCGGATACGCAGTATTTT
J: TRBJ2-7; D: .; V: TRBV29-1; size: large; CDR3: CSVEIGAGYEQYF; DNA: TGCAGCGTTGAAATAGGGGCTGGCTACGAGCAGTACTTC